This TCR beta chain was retrieved from a study of OX40 agonist ivuxolimab in advanced cancers. As for the study in general: Three patients responded partially, comprising one with hepatocellular carcinoma and two with cutaneous melanoma.

The protocol was immunoSEQ multiplex PCR, while the TCRdb copy is restricted to in-frame clones and leaves out a portion. The table has around 13,000 clones, approximately 75% seen once. This clonotype was sampled from an adult with an advanced solid tumor such as melanoma, head and neck, liver or kidney cancer. Specimen: CD4+ or CD8+ T cells sorted from blood, collected in a trial of the OX40 agonist ivuxolimab.

The CDR3 sequence: CAIRGLGGRDTQYF. The CDR3 region has the DNA TGTGCCATCAGGGGTTTAGGGGGCAGAGATACGCAGTATTTT. The V gene is TRBV10-3, the J gene TRBJ2-3; TRBD1 agrees at 7 bases. The germline CDR1 and CDR2 sequences are ENHRY and SYGVKD. The ends lost 6 bases at V and 5 bases at J; junction bases unmatched: 8. The CDR3 length is 14 residues.